The entry below describes one TCR beta chain. Its specificity is unknown. FACS enriched CD8+ TEMRA cells, while bulk CD8+ and CD4+ were negatively isolated. This entry belongs to a study of CD8 T cells in Susac syndrome. Reverse transcription of about 0.45 to 1 ug RNA was carried out with random hexamers. The TCR beta CDR3 was amplified by immunoSEQ multiplex PCR across 54 Vbeta, 13 Jbeta. TCRdb re-called the immunoSEQ multiplex PCR reads through MiXCR, storing one row per CDR3 protein. The sample comprises about 290,000 distinct CDR3 sequences, approximately 89% of which are singletons, and around 0.2% rests with the top ten. The study's findings and limits: The study conceded that relatively few individuals underwent its TCR sequencing and HLA analysis.

CDR3 length equals 16 residues. The germline CDR1 and CDR2 sequences are MNHEY and SVGAGI. Deletions cut 6 bases from V and 4 bases from J, with 21 bases between. Sequenced input: CD8+ T cells from PBMCs. The chain links TRBV6-5 to TRBJ1-2, with TRBD1 as a possible D gene (5 bases). The source is a human donor with multiple sclerosis. DNA of the CDR3: TGTGCCAGCAGCATTACTGGGGGAAGAGATACCTATGGCTACACCTTC. Translation: CASSITGGRDTYGYTF.